This T cell receptor (beta chain) emerged from a study of control samples from healthy donors and cancer patients. In germline, CDR1 is SEHNR, CDR2 FQNEAQ (reference sequence). CDR3 size: 15 residues. V dropped 1 base and J dropped 3 bases, with 12 bases sitting between them. Sequenced by immunoSEQ multiplex PCR; TCRdb stores in-frame clones only, minus some. The data show tens of thousands of clones, 88% seen once. The TCR sequence derives from a woman in her 70s in good health. V is TRBV7-9 and J is TRBJ1-2; a weak D match, TRBD1 (5 bases). Sequencing was done on a sample of blood. CDR3 residues: CASSLDGGGHYGYTF. The CDR3 region has the DNA TGTGCCAGCAGCTTAGACGGCGGGGGACACTATGGCTACACCTTC.